The source of this T cell receptor beta chain is a study of CXCR3-negative and CXCR3-positive naive CD8 T cells. Looking at the study overall: Sequencing gave about 135 million TRB reads overall, about 1.5 +/- 0.3 million per library. Findings and caveats of the study: With respect to TRBV-TRBJ usage, naive CXCR3-negative and CXCR3-positive cells were similar; memory differed. Whereas both naive subsets had comparably high diversity, memory CD8+ cells had much lower diversity. More hydrophobic TRB CDR3s were found in CXCR3-positive naive cells than in CXCR3-negative naive cells. Once cells were cryopreserved, CXCR3 expression went down partly, and most assays used fresh PBMCs.

In preparing the TRB cDNA libraries, 5' RACE with UMI labels was used. TCRdb reanalyzed the 5' RACE reads and collapses them to one entry per CDR3 protein, without DNA. This sample's clone table lists under 150,000 distinct CDR3 sequences. The CDR3 is made up of 15 amino acids. CDR1 PRHDT and CDR2 FYEKMQ come from the germline V gene (reference sequence). About this clonotype: The antigen is not known.

This sequence joins TRBV13 and TRBJ2-7; the TRBD2 assignment by TCRdb is unverifiable without DNA. The receptor comes from a human donor in good health. Some clones in this sample may be carry-over from other donors' samples. What was sequenced was naive CXCR3+ CD8+ T cells from blood. As to subset: CD45RO-CCR7+CD27+CD95- naive CD8+ T cells expressing CXCR3 (TNR3+). CDR3 protein: CASSERGLAGDEQYF.